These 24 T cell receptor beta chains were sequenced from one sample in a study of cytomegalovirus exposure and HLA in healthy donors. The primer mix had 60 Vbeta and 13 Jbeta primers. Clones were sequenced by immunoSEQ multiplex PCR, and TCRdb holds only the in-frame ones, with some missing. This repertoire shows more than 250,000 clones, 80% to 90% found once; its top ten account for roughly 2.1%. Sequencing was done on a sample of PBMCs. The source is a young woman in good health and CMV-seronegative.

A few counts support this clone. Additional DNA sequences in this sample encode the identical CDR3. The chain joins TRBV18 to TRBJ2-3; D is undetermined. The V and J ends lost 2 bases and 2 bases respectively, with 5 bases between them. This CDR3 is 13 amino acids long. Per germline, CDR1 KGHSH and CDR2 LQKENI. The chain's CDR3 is CASSPSLTDTQYF. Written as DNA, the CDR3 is TGTGCCAGCTCACCATCCCTCACAGATACGCAGTATTTT. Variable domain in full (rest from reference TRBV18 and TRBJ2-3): NAGVMQNPRHLVRRRGQEARLRCSPMKGHSHVYWYRQLPEEGLKFMVYLQKENIIDESGMPKERFSAEFPKEGPSILRIQQVVRGDSAAYFCASSPSLTDTQYFGPGTRLTVL.

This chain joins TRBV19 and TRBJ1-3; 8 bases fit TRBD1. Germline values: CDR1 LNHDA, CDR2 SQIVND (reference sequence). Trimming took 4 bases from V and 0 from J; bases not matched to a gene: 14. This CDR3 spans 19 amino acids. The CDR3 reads CASSTRTGMGSSSGNTIYF. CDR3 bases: TGTGCCAGTAGTACGAGGACAGGGATGGGGTCCTCCTCTGGAAACACCATATATTTT. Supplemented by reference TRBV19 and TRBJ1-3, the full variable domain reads DGGITQSPKYLFRKEGQNVTLSCEQNLNHDAMYWYRQDPGQGLRLIYYSQIVNDFQKGDIAEGYSVSREKKESFPLTVTSAQKNPTAFYLCASSTRTGMGSSSGNTIYFGEGSWLTVV.

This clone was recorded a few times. CDR3 in DNA: TGTGCCAGCAGCCTAACAGGGTATTCCCCGAACACTGAAGCTTTCTTT. Protein sequence: CASSLTGYSPNTEAFF. The chain recombines TRBV11-2 with TRBJ1-1, with D tentatively TRBD1 (6 bases). With 5 bases removed from V and 1 base from J, the gap between germline ends came to 17 bases. The CDR3 extends over 16 amino acids. Germline CDR1 SGHAT, CDR2 FQNNGV.

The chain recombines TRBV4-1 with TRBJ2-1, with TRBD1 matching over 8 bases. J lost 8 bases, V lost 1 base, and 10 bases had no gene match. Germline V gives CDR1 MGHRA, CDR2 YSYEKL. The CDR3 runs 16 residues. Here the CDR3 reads CASSQARGQGSDEQFF. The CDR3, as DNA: TGCGCCAGCAGCCAAGCTCGAGGACAGGGATCTGATGAGCAGTTCTTC.

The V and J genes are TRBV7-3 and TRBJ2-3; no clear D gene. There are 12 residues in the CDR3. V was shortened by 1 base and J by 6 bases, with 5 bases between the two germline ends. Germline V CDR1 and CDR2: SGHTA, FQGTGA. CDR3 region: CASSLNSDTQYF. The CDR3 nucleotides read TGTGCCAGCAGCTTAAACTCGGATACGCAGTATTTT.

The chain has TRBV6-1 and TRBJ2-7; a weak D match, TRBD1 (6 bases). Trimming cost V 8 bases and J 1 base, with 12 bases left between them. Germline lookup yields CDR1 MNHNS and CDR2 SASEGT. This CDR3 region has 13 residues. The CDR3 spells CASERQASYEQYF. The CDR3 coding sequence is TGTGCCAGCGAGAGACAGGCTTCCTACGAGCAGTACTTC.

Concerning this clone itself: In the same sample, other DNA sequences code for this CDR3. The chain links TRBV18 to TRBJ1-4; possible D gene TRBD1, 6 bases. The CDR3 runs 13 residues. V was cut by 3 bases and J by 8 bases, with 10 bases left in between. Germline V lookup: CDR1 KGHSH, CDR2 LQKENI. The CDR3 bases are TGTGCCAGCTCACCGCGGACAGACGAAAAACTGTTTTTT. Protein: CASSPRTDEKLFF.

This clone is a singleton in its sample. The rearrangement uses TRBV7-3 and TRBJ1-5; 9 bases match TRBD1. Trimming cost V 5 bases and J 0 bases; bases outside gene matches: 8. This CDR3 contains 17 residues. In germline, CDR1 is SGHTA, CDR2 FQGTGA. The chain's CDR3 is CASSPGQGRYSNQPQHF. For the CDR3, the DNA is TGTGCCAGCAGCCCAGGACAGGGGAGATATAGCAATCAGCCCCAGCATTTT.

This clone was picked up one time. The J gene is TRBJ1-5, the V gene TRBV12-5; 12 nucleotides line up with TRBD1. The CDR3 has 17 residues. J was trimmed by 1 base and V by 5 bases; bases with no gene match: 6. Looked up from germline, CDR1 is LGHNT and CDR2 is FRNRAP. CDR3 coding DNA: TGTGCTAGTGGTCCCGGGACAGGGGGCTGGAGCAATCAGCCCCAGCATTTT. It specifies CASGPGTGGWSNQPQHF.

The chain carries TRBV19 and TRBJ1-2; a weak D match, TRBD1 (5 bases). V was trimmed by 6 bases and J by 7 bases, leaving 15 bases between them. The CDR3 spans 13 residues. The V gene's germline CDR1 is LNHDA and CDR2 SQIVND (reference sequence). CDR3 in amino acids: CASSETGSGGYTF. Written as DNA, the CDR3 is TGTGCCAGTAGCGAAACAGGCTCTGGTGGCTACACCTTC.

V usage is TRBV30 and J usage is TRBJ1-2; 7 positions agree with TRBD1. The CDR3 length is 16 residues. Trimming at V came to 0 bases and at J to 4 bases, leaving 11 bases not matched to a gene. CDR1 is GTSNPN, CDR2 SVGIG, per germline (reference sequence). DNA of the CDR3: TGTGCCTGGAGTGTACAGGCCCGGGACAGATCCTATGGCTACACCTTC. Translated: CAWSVQARDRSYGYTF.

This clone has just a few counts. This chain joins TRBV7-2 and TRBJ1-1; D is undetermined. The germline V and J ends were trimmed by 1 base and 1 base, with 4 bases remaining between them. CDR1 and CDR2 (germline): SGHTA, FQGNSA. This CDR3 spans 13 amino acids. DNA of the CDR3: TGTGCCAGCAGCTTAGGACAGAACACTGAAGCTTTCTTT. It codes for CASSLGQNTEAFF.

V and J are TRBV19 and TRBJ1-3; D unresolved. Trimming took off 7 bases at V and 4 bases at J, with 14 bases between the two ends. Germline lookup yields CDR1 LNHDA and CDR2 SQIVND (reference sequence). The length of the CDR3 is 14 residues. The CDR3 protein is CASILGAYGNTIYF. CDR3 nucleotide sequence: TGTGCCAGTATCCTCGGAGCATACGGAAACACCATATATTTT. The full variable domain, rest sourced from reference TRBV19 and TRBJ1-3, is DGGITQSPKYLFRKEGQNVTLSCEQNLNHDAMYWYRQDPGQGLRLIYYSQIVNDFQKGDIAEGYSVSREKKESFPLTVTSAQKNPTAFYLCASILGAYGNTIYFGEGSWLTVV.

In nucleotides, the CDR3 is TGTGCCATCAGTGCGACGGGTCTCGAGCAGTACTTC. This codes for CAISATGLEQYF. This rearrangement joins TRBV10-3 to TRBJ2-7; no clear D. CDR3 length: 12 amino acids. Trimming pared 4 bases from V and 6 bases from J, leaving 10 bases between. The V gene's germline CDR1 is ENHRY and CDR2 SYGVKD.

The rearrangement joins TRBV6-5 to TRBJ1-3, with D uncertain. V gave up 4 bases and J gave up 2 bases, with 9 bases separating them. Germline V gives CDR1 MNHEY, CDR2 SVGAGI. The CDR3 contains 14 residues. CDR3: CASSSGSAGNTIYF. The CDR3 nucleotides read TGTGCCAGCAGTTCCGGGAGTGCTGGAAACACCATATATTTT.

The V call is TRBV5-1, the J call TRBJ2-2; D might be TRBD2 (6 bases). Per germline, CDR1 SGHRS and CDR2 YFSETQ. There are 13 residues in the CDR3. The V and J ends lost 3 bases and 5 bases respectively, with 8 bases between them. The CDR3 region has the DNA TGCGCCAGCAGCTCGGGACTTACCGGGGAGCTGTTTTTT. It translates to CASSSGLTGELFF.

The CDR3 bases are TGTGCCAGCAGATCCCTAGTCTACGAGCAGTACTTC. Translation: CASRSLVYEQYF. This chain uses TRBV2 with TRBJ2-7, with D hard to call. V lost 6 bases to trimming and J lost 3 bases, with 9 bases between them. The CDR3 runs to 12 residues. The germline V gene encodes CDR1 SNHLY and CDR2 FYNNEI.

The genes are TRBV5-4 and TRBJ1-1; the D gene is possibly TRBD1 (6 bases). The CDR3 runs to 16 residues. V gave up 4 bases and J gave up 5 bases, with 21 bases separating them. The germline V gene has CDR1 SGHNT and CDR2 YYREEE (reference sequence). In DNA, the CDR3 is TGTGCCAGCAGCAATACCATATCACAGGGAAGGACTGAAGCTTTCTTT. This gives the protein CASSNTISQGRTEAFF.

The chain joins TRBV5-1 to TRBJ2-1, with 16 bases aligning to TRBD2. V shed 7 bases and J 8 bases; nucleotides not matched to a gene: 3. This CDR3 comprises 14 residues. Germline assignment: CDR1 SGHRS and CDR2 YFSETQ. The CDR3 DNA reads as TGCGCCAGCGCCGGGACTAGCGGGGGGGATGAGCAGTTCTTC. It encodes CASAGTSGGDEQFF.

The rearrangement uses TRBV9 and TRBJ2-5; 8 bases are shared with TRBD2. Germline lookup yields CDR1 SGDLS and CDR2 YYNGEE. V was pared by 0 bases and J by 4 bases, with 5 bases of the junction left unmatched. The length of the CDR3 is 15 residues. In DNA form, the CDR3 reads TGTGCCAGCAGCGTAGGTGCGGGGGGAGTAGAGACCCAGTACTTC. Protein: CASSVGAGGVETQYF.

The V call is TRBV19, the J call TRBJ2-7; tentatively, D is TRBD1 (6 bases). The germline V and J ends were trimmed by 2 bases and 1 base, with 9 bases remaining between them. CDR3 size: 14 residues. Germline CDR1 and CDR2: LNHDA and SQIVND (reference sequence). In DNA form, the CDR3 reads TGTGCCAGTAGTATACGAACAGGGTCCTACGAGCAGTACTTC. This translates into CASSIRTGSYEQYF.

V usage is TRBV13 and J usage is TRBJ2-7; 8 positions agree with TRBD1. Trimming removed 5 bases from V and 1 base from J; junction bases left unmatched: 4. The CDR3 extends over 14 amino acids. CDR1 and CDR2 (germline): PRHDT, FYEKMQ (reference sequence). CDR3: CASSRDRKSYEQYF. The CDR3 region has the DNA TGTGCCAGCAGCCGGGACAGGAAGTCCTACGAGCAGTACTTC.

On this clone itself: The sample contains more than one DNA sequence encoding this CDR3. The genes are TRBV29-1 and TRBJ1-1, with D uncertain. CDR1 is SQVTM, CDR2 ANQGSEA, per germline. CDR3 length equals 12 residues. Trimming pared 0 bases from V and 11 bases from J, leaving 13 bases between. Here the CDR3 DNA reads TGCAGCGTTGAAGATCGGCGGAAAGAGGCTTTCTTT. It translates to CSVEDRRKEAFF.

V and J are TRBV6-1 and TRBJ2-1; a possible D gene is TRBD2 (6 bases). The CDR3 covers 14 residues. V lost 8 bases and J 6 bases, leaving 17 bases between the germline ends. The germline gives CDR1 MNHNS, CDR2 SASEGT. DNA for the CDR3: TGTGCCAGCGGCCCGTCTGGGGGGATCAATGAGCAGTTCTTC. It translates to CASGPSGGINEQFF.